These 17 T cell receptor beta chains originate from one sample sequenced in a study of T cell repertoires in cytomegalovirus infection. TCRdb reprocessed the reads with MiXCR, giving one entry per CDR3 protein. There are around 570,000 distinct CDR3 sequences in the sample; approximately 40% occur only once, and around 48% lies in the top ten. What these receptors recognize is not known. The sequencing here drew on cultured PBMCs, taken from culture after CMV antigen stimulation. The source is a human donor in good health (CMV status not recorded). Some clones in this sample may be carry-over from other donors' samples.

This clonotype came up a few times. The chain carries TRBV5-4 and TRBJ2-6; D not resolved. The CDR3 runs to 15 residues. V shed 0 bases and J shed 1 base, with 5 bases lying between them. Germline V gene sequence: CDR1 SGHNT, CDR2 YYREEE (reference sequence). The CDR3 reads CASSLDGSGANVLTF. In DNA form, the CDR3 reads TGTGCCAGCAGCTTGGATGGATCTGGGGCCAACGTCCTGACTTTC.

The chain couples TRBV2 to TRBJ2-1, with D possibly being TRBD1 (6 bases). With 8 bases removed from V and 1 base from J, the gap between germline ends came to 12 bases. Per the germline V gene, CDR1 is SNHLY and CDR2 is FYNNEI. This CDR3 contains 14 residues. CDR3 region: CASETGMSYNEQFF. The CDR3, as DNA: TGTGCCAGCGAAACAGGGATGTCCTACAATGAGCAGTTCTTC.

The chain recombines TRBV5-6 with TRBJ2-5; no definite D call. CDR1 SGHDT and CDR2 YYEEEE come from the germline V gene. The CDR3 has 14 residues. Trimming stripped 4 bases from V and 5 bases from J, with 15 bases between. CDR3 bases: TGTGCCAGCAGCCACGTTGGGCTTCCCGAGACCCAGTACTTC. This translates into CASSHVGLPETQYF.

This clonotype showed up many times. The chain recombines TRBV7-8 with TRBJ2-7; 7 bases line up with TRBD2. V lost 6 bases to trimming and J lost 2 bases; unmatched junction nucleotides: 10. Germline V gene data show CDR1 as SGHVS and CDR2 as FQNEAQ. The CDR3 sequence is 15 residues long. The chain's CDR3 is CASSSGLEPTYEQYF. In DNA, the CDR3 is TGTGCCAGCAGTAGCGGGTTGGAACCCACCTACGAGCAGTACTTC.

The chain joins TRBV20-1 to TRBJ1-1, with a possible D match to TRBD1 (5 bases). The germline V and J ends were trimmed by 5 bases and 2 bases, with 18 bases remaining between them. This CDR3 region has 15 residues. Germline V gives CDR1 DFQATT, CDR2 SNEGSKA (reference sequence). The CDR3 DNA reads as TGCAGTGCTCCCAGGGCGGGACTGATAAACACTGAAGCTTTCTTT. This codes for CSAPRAGLINTEAFF.

Concerning this clonotype itself: A much larger clone differs from this one at a single base, so this may be a read error. This chain joins TRBV5-1 and TRBJ2-3, with a tentative D call TRBD1 (6 bases). The ends were cut back, 4 bases at V and 6 bases at J, with 27 bases in the middle. Germline V lookup: CDR1 SGHRS, CDR2 YFSETQ. The CDR3 loop spans 18 amino acids. CDR3 in amino acids: CASSREGSGTRVKDTQYF. CDR3 in DNA: TGCGCCAGCAGCCGCGAGGGTTCCGGGACAAGGGTAAAGGATACGCAGTATTTT.

This chain connects TRBV6-6 to TRBJ2-5, with unresolved D. V was cut by 2 bases and J by 2 bases, with 12 bases left in between. The CDR3 is 15 residues long. Germline V lookup: CDR1 MNHNY, CDR2 SVGAGI (reference sequence). CDR3 in DNA: TGTGCCAGCAGTTACCGGAGTGGTAATCAAGAGACCCAGTACTTC. Translated: CASSYRSGNQETQYF.

The chain employs TRBV5-6 and TRBJ1-2, with D unclear. The CDR3 loop spans 17 amino acids. V was trimmed by 1 base and J by 0 bases, leaving 16 bases between them. CDR1 SGHDT and CDR2 YYEEEE come from the germline V gene. In DNA, the CDR3 is TGTGCCAGCAGCTTGTTACGCGGAAGTCTCACTAACTATGGCTACACCTTC. It translates to CASSLLRGSLTNYGYTF. The full variable domain, completed using reference TRBV5-6 and TRBJ1-2, is DAGVTQSPTHLIKTRGQQVTLRCSPKSGHDTVSWYQQALGQGPQFIFQYYEEEERQRGNFPDRFSGHQFPNYSSELNVNALLLGDSALYLCASSLLRGSLTNYGYTFGSGTRLTVV.

J is TRBJ1-5 and V is TRBV27; D is ambiguous. Germline lookup yields CDR1 MNHEY and CDR2 SMNVEV (reference sequence). The CDR3 has 11 residues. Trimming left V 4 bases short and J 12 bases short, with 10 bases between. CDR3 protein: CASSSGQNQHF. The CDR3 DNA reads as TGTGCCAGCAGTTCCGGGCAGAACCAGCATTTT.

This clonotype was seen only a few times. The V and J genes are TRBV7-2 and TRBJ1-5; D is possibly TRBD1 (5 bases). This CDR3 contains 13 residues. The ends were cut back, 3 bases at V and 7 bases at J, with 10 bases in the middle. Germline CDR1 is SGHTA and CDR2 is FQGNSA. The CDR3 nucleotides read TGTGCCAGCAGCTTTTACGGGGGACAGCCCCAGCATTTT. It translates to CASSFYGGQPQHF.

V and J are TRBV20-1 and TRBJ2-5; D possibly uses TRBD1 or TRBD2 (5 bases each). Between the trimmed V and J ends, which lost 3 bases and 9 bases, there was a span of 17 bases. Germline lookup yields CDR1 DFQATT and CDR2 SNEGSKA (reference sequence). CDR3 length equals 13 residues. The CDR3 reads CSASLGRPEAQYF. As DNA, the CDR3 is TGCAGTGCTAGCCTGGGACGCCCCGAAGCCCAGTACTTC.

This clonotype was counted a few times. The chain couples TRBV7-8 to TRBJ1-4, with D possibly being TRBD1 (5 bases). V lost 0 bases to trimming and J lost 5 bases, with 13 bases between them. The CDR3 is made up of 16 amino acids. Germline CDR1 is SGHVS and CDR2 is FQNEAQ. The CDR3 spells CASSLALGAENEKLFF. In DNA, the CDR3 is TGTGCCAGCAGCTTAGCGCTCGGGGCGGAAAATGAAAAACTGTTTTTT.

CDR3 in DNA: TGTGCCAGCAGCTTAGCCGGGACAGGGGGGTATATTGAGCAGTTCTTC. Protein: CASSLAGTGGYIEQFF. The rearrangement uses TRBV7-2 and TRBJ2-1; 11 bases map to TRBD1. Per germline, CDR1 SGHTA and CDR2 FQGNSA. With V trimmed by 0 bases and J by 9 bases, 7 bases remained unmatched. CDR3 length: 16 residues.

This clonotype appeared a few times. This CDR3 reads CASNQGQYFYEQYF. The CDR3 DNA sequence: TGTGCCAGCAACCAGGGACAGTACTTCTACGAGCAGTACTTC. This chain joins TRBV6-6 and TRBJ2-7, with TRBD1 identical over 7 bases. The germline gives CDR1 MNHNY, CDR2 SVGAGI (reference sequence). The trim removed 7 bases at V and 3 bases at J, leaving 9 bases unmatched. The CDR3 has 14 amino acids.

The J gene is TRBJ2-3, the V gene TRBV7-2; tentatively, D is TRBD2 (7 bases). Trimming took 5 bases from V and 2 from J, leaving 20 bases between them. Germline CDR1 SGHTA, CDR2 FQGNSA. This CDR3 spans 17 amino acids. The CDR3 DNA follows: TGTGCCAGCAGCCAAAGGGGGGGCGGGGTCTACACAGATACGCAGTATTTT. It translates to CASSQRGGGVYTDTQYF.

This clonotype has more than one count but fewer than ten. This chain uses TRBV19 with TRBJ2-5, with D possibly matching TRBD1 (6 bases). The CDR3 extends over 13 amino acids. V was clipped by 3 bases and J by 3 bases, with 8 bases between them. Germline CDR1 and CDR2: LNHDA and SQIVND (reference sequence). The CDR3 nucleotides read TGTGCCAGTAGTATCTACAGGGAAGAGACCCAGTACTTC. Residues: CASSIYREETQYF.

The chain recombines TRBV12-5 with TRBJ2-3; 7 bases align to TRBD1. The V segment lost 1 base and the J segment 4 bases; nucleotides outside the gene matches: 5. The CDR3 is made up of 15 amino acids. Per the germline V gene, CDR1 is LGHNT and CDR2 is FRNRAP. The CDR3 bases are TGTGCTAGTGGTTTGGGACAGGGTGTTGCAGATACGCAGTATTTT. Translated, it gives CASGLGQGVADTQYF.